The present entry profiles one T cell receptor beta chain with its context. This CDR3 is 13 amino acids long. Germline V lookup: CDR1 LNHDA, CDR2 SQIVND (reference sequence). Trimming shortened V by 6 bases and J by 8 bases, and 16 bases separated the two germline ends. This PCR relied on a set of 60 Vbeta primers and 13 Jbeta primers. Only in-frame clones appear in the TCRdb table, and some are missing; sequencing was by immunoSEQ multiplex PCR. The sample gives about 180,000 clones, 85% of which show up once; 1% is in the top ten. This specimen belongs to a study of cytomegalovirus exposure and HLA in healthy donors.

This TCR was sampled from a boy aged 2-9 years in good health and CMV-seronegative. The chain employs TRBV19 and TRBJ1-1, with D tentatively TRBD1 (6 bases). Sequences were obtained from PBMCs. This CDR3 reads CASRKTGITEAFF. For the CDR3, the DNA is TGTGCCAGTAGGAAAACAGGGATCACCGAAGCTTTCTTT.